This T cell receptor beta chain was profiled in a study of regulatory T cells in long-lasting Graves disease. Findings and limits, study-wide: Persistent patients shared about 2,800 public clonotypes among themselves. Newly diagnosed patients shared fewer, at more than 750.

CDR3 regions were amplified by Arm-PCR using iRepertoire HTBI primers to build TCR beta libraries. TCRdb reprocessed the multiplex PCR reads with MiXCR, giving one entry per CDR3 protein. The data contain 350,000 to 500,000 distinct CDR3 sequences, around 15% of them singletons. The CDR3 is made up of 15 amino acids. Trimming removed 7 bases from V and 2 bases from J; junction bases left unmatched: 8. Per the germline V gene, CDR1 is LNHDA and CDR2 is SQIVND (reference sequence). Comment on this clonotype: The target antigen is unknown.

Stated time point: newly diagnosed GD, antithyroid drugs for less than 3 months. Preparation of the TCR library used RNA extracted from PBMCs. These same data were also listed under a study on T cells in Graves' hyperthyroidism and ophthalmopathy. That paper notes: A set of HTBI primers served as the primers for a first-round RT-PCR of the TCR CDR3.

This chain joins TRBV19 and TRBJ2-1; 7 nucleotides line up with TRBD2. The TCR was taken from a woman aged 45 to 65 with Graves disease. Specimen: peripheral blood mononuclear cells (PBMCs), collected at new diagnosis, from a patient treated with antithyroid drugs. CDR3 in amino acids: CASTKAGRTYNEQFF. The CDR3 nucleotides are TGTGCCAGTACCAAAGCGGGAAGAACCTACAATGAGCAGTTCTTC.